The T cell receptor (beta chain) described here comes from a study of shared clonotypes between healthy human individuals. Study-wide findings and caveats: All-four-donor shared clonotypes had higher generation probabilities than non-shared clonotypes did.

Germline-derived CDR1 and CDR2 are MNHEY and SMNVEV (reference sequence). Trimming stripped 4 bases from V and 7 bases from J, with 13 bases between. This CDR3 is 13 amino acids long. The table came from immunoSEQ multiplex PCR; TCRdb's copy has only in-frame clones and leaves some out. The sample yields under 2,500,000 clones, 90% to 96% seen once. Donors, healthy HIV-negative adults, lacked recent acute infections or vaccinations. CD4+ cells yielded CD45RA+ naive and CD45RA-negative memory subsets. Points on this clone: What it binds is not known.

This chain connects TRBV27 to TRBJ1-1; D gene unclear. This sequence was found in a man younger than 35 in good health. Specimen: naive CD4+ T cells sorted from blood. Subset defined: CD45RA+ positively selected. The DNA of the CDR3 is TGTGCCAGCAGTTCCGAGGTCGCTCATGAAGCTTTCTTT. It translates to CASSSEVAHEAFF.